The source of this T cell receptor (beta chain) is a study of T cells in narcolepsy. Losses at the gene ends were 2 bases for V and 4 bases for J; bases not matched to a gene: 8. Germline loops: CDR1 KGHSY, CDR2 FQNENV. The CDR3 consists of 16 residues. Assay: immunoSEQ multiplex PCR; the TCRdb copy retains only in-frame clones and omits some. The repertoire holds approximately 30,000 clones, with about nine tenths as singletons. This chain uses TRBV16 with TRBJ1-3, with 7 bases fitting TRBD1. The sample was CD45RA- memory CD4+ T cells from PBMCs. The sequence came from a human donor with narcolepsy. The CDR3 DNA reads TGTGCCAGCAGCCAACTCGGGACAGCTGCCGGAAACACCATATATTTT. It translates to CASSQLGTAAGNTIYF.